Presented here are 16 T cell receptor beta chains from one specimen sequenced in a study of radiation and T cells in renal cell carcinoma. Time point defined: blood 4 weeks post-SBRT, at nephrectomy. Sample treatment: 15 Gy SBRT to primary tumor, nephrectomy 4 weeks later. Sequencing was performed with immunoSEQ multiplex PCR; in TCRdb, only in-frame clones are kept and a portion is missing. This table holds about 150,000 clones, less than 90% found once. Sequences were derived from blood, sampled from a patient whose treatment included radiotherapy and nephrectomy. The source is a woman between 50 and 59 years old with renal cell carcinoma.

V and J are TRBV7-2 and TRBJ2-3, with D tentatively TRBD2 (6 bases). This CDR3 region has 15 residues. Germline-derived CDR1 and CDR2 are SGHTA and FQGNSA. V lost 3 bases to trimming and J lost 3 bases, with 13 bases between them. CDR3: CASSFAGLTTDTQYF. The CDR3 DNA sequence: TGTGCCAGCAGCTTCGCGGGACTTACGACAGATACGCAGTATTTT.

The table lists this clone with a count of one. The chain combines TRBV5-1 with TRBJ1-6; the D is unclear. The germline CDR1 and CDR2 sequences are SGHRS and YFSETQ. The length of the CDR3 is 15 residues. The V end was cut by 0 bases, the J end by 8 bases, with 12 bases between. CDR3 amino acids: CASSLVGGGDSPLHF. The CDR3 DNA follows: TGCGCCAGCAGCTTGGTTGGCGGCGGGGATTCACCCCTCCACTTT.

This clone appeared a single time. CDR3 residues: CAISESIGIPRGEQYF. Written as DNA, the CDR3 is TGTGCCATCAGTGAGTCCATCGGGATCCCGAGGGGGGAGCAGTACTTC. V is TRBV10-3 and J is TRBJ2-7; tentative D call: TRBD1 (6 bases). V lost 0 bases and J 7 bases, leaving 19 bases between the germline ends. Germline V lookup: CDR1 ENHRY, CDR2 SYGVKD. The CDR3 totals 16 residues.

This chain joins TRBV7-3 and TRBJ2-7; the match to TRBD2 covers 8 bases. CDR1 is SGHTA and CDR2 is FQGTGA in the germline V gene. The junction had 11 bases not matched to a gene; V was cut back by 2 bases and J by 2 bases. The CDR3 runs 17 residues. CDR3 sequence (DNA): TGTGCCAGCAGCTTAGCTCTTACTAGCGGCCCACCCTACGAGCAGTACTTC. It encodes CASSLALTSGPPYEQYF.

CDR3 nucleotide sequence: TGTGCCAGCAGCTCGCGGACAGGAGCCTACGAGCAGTACTTC. This codes for CASSSRTGAYEQYF. V and J are TRBV7-2 and TRBJ2-7, with TRBD1 matching over 7 bases. The CDR3 is made up of 14 amino acids. The germline CDR1 and CDR2 sequences are SGHTA and FQGNSA. V lost 4 bases to trimming and J lost 2 bases; unmatched junction nucleotides: 5.

The chain couples TRBV7-2 to TRBJ2-3; the match to TRBD1 covers 8 bases. The trim removed 4 bases at V and 4 bases at J, leaving 7 bases unmatched. The germline V gene encodes CDR1 SGHTA and CDR2 FQGNSA. The CDR3 loop spans 15 amino acids. As DNA, the CDR3 is TGTGCCAGCAGCTGGGGACAGGATGTCGCAGATACGCAGTATTTT. Residues: CASSWGQDVADTQYF. Complete variable domain (other parts from reference TRBV7-2 and TRBJ2-3): GAGVSQSPSNKVTEKGKDVELRCDPISGHTALYWYRQSLGQGLEFLIYFQGNSAPDKSGLPSDRFSAERTGGSVSTLTIQRTQQEDSAVYLCASSWGQDVADTQYFGPGTRLTVL.

The chain employs TRBV2 and TRBJ2-1, with TRBD2 matching over 13 bases. In germline, CDR1 is SNHLY, CDR2 FYNNEI. The CDR3 contains 13 residues. V was clipped by 8 bases and J by 15 bases; unmatched bases: 10. The CDR3 region is CASLQTSGGIMFF. CDR3 bases: TGTGCCAGCCTCCAGACTAGCGGGGGGATCATGTTCTTC. The whole variable domain, remainder taken from reference TRBV2 and TRBJ2-1, is EPEVTQTPSHQVTQMGQEVILRCVPISNHLYFYWYRQILGQKVEFLVSFYNNEISEKSEIFDDQFSVERPDGSNFTLKIRSTKLEDSAMYFCASLQTSGGIMFFGPGTRLTVL.

The CDR3 DNA reads TGTGCCAGCAGCATGACGATTGACAGCGAGCAGTACTTC. It codes for CASSMTIDSEQYF. The chain employs TRBV28 and TRBJ2-7; D is perhaps TRBD1 (5 bases). CDR1 is MDHEN and CDR2 is SYDVKM in the germline V gene. V was trimmed by 6 bases and J by 6 bases, leaving 15 bases between them. The CDR3 is made up of 13 amino acids.

The chain joins TRBV6-1 to TRBJ1-1; 7 positions match TRBD1. Germline CDR1 and CDR2: MNHNS and SASEGT. J lost 0 bases, V lost 3 bases, and 4 bases had no gene match. The CDR3 has 15 amino acids. The CDR3 DNA sequence: TGTGCCAGCAGTGAGACAGGGATTATGAACACTGAAGCTTTCTTT. It yields the protein CASSETGIMNTEAFF.

The chain couples TRBV5-1 to TRBJ1-2, with D possibly TRBD1 on 6 matching bases. There are 13 residues in the CDR3. V was cut by 0 bases and J by 13 bases, with 16 bases left in between. Germline CDR1 is SGHRS and CDR2 is YFSETQ. For the CDR3, the DNA is TGCGCCAGCAGCTTGGACAGGGTCGGGCCGTTCACCTTC. Translated: CASSLDRVGPFTF. Full variable domain (rest looked up from reference TRBV5-1 and TRBJ1-2): KAGVTQTPRYLIKTRGQQVTLSCSPISGHRSVSWYQQTPGQGLQFLFEYFSETQRNKGNFPGRFSGRQFSNSRSEMNVSTLELGDSALYLCASSLDRVGPFTFGSGTRLTVV.

The chain combines TRBV7-2 with TRBJ2-7, with 7 bases lining up with TRBD1. Looked up from germline, CDR1 is SGHTA and CDR2 is FQGNSA. After removal of 5 bases from V and 3 bases from J, the junction contained 10 bases not matched to a gene. CDR3 size: 15 residues. CDR3 DNA sequence: TGTGCCAGCAGCCTAACAGGGACAGCCCTCTACGAGCAGTACTTC. It yields the protein CASSLTGTALYEQYF.

This rearrangement joins TRBV5-5 to TRBJ1-4; weak D call: TRBD1 (5 bases). V was pared by 0 bases and J by 8 bases, with 17 bases between. The CDR3 runs to 16 residues. In germline, CDR1 is SGHKS, CDR2 YYEKEE (reference sequence). CDR3 amino acids: CASSLGGTLVPEKLFF. In DNA, the CDR3 is TGTGCCAGCAGCTTGGGGGGGACCCTCGTACCAGAAAAACTGTTTTTT.

This sequence joins TRBV5-6 and TRBJ1-1; D not certain. CDR1 and CDR2 from the germline V gene are SGHDT and YYEEEE. The germline V and J ends were trimmed by 4 bases and 1 base, with 14 bases remaining between them. This CDR3 has 15 amino acids. CDR3 sequence reads: CASSLNPFPNTEAFF. The CDR3 bases are TGTGCCAGCAGCCTCAATCCTTTTCCGAACACTGAAGCTTTCTTT.

The count of this clone is one. J is TRBJ1-1 and V is TRBV5-1; 7 bases fit TRBD1. The trim removed 4 bases at V and 1 base at J, leaving 10 bases unmatched. Looked up from germline, CDR1 is SGHRS and CDR2 is YFSETQ. CDR3 length equals 16 residues. The chain's CDR3 is CASSTGGTARNTEAFF. Written as DNA, the CDR3 is TGCGCCAGCAGCACCGGGGGGACAGCCAGGAACACTGAAGCTTTCTTT. Drawing the rest from reference TRBV5-1 and TRBJ1-1, the complete variable domain is KAGVTQTPRYLIKTRGQQVTLSCSPISGHRSVSWYQQTPGQGLQFLFEYFSETQRNKGNFPGRFSGRQFSNSRSEMNVSTLELGDSALYLCASSTGGTARNTEAFFGQGTRLTVV.

With respect to this clone: This sequence is one base from a far larger clone and is likely a read error. The rearrangement uses TRBV28 and TRBJ1-1; no clear D. The V end was cut by 6 bases, the J end by 1 base, with 3 bases between. This CDR3 region has 11 residues. The germline gives CDR1 MDHEN, CDR2 SYDVKM. The chain's CDR3 is CASSPNTEAFF. The CDR3 DNA is TGTGCCAGCAGCCCGAACACTGAAGCTTTCTTT.

V gene TRBV19 combines with J gene TRBJ2-3; TRBD2 agrees at 8 bases. In germline, CDR1 is LNHDA, CDR2 SQIVND (reference sequence). This CDR3 has 14 residues. V dropped 5 bases and J dropped 3; count of bases not matched to a gene: 4. The chain's CDR3 is CASSSGTSTDTQYF. The CDR3 nucleotides are TGTGCCAGTAGTTCCGGGACTAGTACAGATACGCAGTATTTT.